Sequencing of this T cell receptor (beta chain) was carried out in a study of preoperative IRX-2 immunotherapy in early breast cancer. Trimming took 2 bases from V and 0 from J; bases not matched to a gene: 1. The CDR3 has 16 amino acids. The germline gives CDR1 SGHRS, CDR2 YFSETQ. Described treatment: preoperative locoregional IRX-2 cytokine immunotherapy. Patients received preoperative, locoregional IRX-2 cytokine immunotherapy in a phase Ib study. Profiled with immunoSEQ multiplex PCR; TCRdb holds only in-frame clones, not every one. In the table there are 24,000 or so clones, roughly 90% of which are singletons.

The chain is built from TRBV5-1 and TRBJ2-3, with 12 bases aligning to TRBD2. The clonotype comes from a human donor with breast cancer. The sample was tumor tissue, taken after IRX-2 immunotherapy. The CDR3 DNA reads as TGCGCCAGCAGCTTAGGGACTAGCGGGAGCACAGATACGCAGTATTTT. Protein product: CASSLGTSGSTDTQYF.